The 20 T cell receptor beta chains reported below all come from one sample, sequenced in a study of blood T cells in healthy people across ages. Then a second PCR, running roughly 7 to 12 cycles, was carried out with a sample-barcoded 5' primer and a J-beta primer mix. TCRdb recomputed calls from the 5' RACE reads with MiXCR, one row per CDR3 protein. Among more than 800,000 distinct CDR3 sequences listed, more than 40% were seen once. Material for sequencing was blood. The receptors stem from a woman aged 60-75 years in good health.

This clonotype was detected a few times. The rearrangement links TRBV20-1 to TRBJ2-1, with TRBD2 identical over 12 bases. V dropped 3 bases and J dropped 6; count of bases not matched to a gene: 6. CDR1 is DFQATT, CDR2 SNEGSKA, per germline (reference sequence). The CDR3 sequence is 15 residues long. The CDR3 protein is CSASPTSGSVNEQFF. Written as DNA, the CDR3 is TGCAGTGCTAGTCCGACTAGCGGGAGTGTCAATGAGCAGTTCTTC.

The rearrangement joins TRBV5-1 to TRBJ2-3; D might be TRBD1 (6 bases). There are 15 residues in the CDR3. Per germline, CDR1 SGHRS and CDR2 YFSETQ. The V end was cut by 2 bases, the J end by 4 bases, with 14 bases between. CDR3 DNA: TGCGCCAGCAGCTTCAGAGGGGGTCTCTCAGATACGCAGTATTTT. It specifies CASSFRGGLSDTQYF.

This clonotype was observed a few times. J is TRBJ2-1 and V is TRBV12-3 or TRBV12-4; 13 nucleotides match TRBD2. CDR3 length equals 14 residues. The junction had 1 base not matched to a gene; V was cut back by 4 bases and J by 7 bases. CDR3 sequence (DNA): TGTGCCAGCAGTTCGGGACTAGCGGGGAATGAGCAGTTCTTC. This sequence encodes CASSSGLAGNEQFF.

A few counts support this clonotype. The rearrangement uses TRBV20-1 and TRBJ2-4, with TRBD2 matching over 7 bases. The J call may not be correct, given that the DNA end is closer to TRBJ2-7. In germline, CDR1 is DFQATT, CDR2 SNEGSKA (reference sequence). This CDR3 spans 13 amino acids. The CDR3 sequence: CSARISGTREQYF. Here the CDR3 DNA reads TGCAGTGCTCGTATCAGCGGGACTCGCGAGCAGTACTTC.

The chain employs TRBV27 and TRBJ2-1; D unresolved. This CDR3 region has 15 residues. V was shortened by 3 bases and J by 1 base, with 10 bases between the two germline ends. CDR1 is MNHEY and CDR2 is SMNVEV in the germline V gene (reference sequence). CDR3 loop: CASSFAVGSYNEQFF. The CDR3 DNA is TGTGCCAGCAGTTTTGCGGTTGGGTCCTACAATGAGCAGTTCTTC.

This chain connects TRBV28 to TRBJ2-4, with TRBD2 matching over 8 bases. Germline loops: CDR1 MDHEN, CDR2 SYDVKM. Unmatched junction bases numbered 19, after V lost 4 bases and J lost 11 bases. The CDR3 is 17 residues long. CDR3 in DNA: TGTGCCAGCAGTTCGAGGCGGGTCGGGAGGGCCTGGGGGGTTCAGTACTTC. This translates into CASSSRRVGRAWGVQYF. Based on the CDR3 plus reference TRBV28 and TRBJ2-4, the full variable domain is DVKVTQSSRYLVKRTGEKVFLECVQDMDHENMFWYRQDPGLGLRLIYFSYDVKMKEKGDIPEGYSVSREKKERFSLILESASTNQTSMYLCASSSRRVGRAWGVQYFGAGTRLSVL.

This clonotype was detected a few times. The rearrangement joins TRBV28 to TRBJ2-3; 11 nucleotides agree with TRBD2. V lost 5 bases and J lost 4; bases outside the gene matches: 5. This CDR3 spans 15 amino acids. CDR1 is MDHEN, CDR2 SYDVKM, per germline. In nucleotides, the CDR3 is TGTGCCAGCAGTCAACTAGCGGGAGTGGCAGATACGCAGTATTTT. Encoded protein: CASSQLAGVADTQYF.

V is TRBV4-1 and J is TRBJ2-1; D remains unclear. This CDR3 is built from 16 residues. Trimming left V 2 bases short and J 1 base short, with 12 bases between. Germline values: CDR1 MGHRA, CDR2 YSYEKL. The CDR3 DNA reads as TGCGCCAGCAGCCAACAAACAGAGCAATCCTACAATGAGCAGTTCTTC. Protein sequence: CASSQQTEQSYNEQFF.

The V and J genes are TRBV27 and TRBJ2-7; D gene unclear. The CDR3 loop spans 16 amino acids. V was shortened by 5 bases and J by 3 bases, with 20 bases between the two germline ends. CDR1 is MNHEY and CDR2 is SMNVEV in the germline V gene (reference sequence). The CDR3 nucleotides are TGTGCCAGCAGTCCCCTGAAGGCCTCAACTCTCTACGAGCAGTACTTC. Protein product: CASSPLKASTLYEQYF.

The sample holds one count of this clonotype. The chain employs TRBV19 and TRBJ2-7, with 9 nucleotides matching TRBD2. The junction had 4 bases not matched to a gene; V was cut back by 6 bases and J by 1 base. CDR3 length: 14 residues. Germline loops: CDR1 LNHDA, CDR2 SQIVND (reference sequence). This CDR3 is CASRWTSASYEQYF. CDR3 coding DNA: TGTGCCAGTAGATGGACTAGCGCGTCCTACGAGCAGTACTTC.

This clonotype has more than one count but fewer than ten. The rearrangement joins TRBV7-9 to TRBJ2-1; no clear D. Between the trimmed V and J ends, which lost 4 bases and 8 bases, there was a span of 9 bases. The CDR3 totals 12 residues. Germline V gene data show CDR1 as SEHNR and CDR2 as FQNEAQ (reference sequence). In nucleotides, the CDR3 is TGTGCCAGCAGCTGGGGTCAGGATGAGCAGTTCTTC. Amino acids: CASSWGQDEQFF.

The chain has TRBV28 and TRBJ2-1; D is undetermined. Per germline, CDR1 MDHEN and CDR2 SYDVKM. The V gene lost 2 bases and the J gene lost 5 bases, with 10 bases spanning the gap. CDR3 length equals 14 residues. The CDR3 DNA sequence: TGTGCCAGCAGTTTAGCGGACCGAGACAATGAGCAGTTCTTC. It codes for CASSLADRDNEQFF.

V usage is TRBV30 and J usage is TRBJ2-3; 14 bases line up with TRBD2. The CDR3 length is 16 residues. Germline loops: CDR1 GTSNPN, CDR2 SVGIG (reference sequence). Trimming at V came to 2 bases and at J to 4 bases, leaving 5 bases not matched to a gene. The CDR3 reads CAWSPGTSGSADTQYF. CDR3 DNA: TGTGCCTGGAGTCCCGGGACTAGCGGGAGTGCAGATACGCAGTATTTT.

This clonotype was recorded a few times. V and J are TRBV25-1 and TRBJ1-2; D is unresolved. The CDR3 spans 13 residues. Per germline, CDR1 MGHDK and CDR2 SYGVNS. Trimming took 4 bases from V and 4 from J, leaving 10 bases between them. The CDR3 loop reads CASSGAIIYGYTF. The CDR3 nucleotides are TGTGCCAGCAGTGGCGCGATCATCTATGGCTACACCTTC.

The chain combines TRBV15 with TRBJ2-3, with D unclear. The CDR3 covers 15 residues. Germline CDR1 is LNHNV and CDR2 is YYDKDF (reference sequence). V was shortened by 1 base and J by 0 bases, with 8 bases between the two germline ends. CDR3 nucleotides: TGTGCCACCAGCAGAGGCGGCACAAGCACAGATACGCAGTATTTT. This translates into CATSRGGTSTDTQYF.

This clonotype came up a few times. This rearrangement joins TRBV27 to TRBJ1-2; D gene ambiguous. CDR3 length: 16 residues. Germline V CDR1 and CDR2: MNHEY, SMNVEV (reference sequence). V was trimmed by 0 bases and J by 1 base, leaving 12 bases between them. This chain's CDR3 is CASSLSAPWDNYGYTF. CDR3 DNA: TGTGCCAGCAGTTTATCCGCCCCGTGGGATAACTATGGCTACACCTTC.

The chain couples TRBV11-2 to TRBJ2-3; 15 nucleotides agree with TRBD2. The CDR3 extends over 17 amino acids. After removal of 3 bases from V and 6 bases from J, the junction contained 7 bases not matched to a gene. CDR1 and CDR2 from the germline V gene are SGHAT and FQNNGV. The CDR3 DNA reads TGTGCCAGCAGCTTTTCGGGTGGGACTAGCGGGGGGGATACGCAGTATTTT. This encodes CASSFSGGTSGGDTQYF.

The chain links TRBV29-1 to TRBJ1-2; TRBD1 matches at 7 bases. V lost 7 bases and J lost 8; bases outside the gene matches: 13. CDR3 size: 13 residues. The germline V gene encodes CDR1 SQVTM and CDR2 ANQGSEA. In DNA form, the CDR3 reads TGCAGCGCTCGGACAGGAGAACAGCGAGGCTACACCTTC. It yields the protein CSARTGEQRGYTF.

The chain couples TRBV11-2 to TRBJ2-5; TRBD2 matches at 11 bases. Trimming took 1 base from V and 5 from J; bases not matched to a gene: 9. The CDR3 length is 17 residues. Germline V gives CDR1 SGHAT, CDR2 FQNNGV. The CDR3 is CASSLGGSGGAWETQYF. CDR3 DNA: TGTGCCAGCAGCTTAGGGGGTAGCGGGGGGGCCTGGGAGACCCAGTACTTC.

The CDR3, as DNA: TGTGCCAGCAGCTTCCTAACGCGGAGGGAAGGGGGAGAGACCCAGTACTTC. This codes for CASSFLTRREGGETQYF. V and J are TRBV5-5 and TRBJ2-7, with D perhaps being TRBD1 or TRBD2 (6 bases each). The J call may be faulty, since TRBJ2-5 better matches the DNA end. Germline V CDR1 and CDR2: SGHKS, YYEKEE (reference sequence). The CDR3 runs to 17 residues.